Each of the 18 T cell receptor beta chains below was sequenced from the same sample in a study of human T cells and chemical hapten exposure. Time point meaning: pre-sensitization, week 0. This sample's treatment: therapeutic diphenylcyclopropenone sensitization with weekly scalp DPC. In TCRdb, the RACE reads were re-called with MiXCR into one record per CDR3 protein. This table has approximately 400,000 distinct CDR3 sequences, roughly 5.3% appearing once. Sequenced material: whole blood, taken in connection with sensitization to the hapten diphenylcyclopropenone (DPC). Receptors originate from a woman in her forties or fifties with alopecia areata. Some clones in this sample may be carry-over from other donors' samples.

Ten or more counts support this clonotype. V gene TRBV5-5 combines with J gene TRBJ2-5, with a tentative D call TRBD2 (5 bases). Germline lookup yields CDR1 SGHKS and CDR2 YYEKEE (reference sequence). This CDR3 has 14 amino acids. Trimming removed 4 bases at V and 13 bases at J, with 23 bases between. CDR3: CASSMFEGLRPRYF. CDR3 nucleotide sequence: TGTGCCAGCAGCATGTTCGAGGGCCTGAGACCCAGGTACTTC.

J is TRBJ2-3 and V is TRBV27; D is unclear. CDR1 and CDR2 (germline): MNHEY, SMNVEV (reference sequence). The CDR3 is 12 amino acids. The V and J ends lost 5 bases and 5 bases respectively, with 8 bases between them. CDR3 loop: CASSRPGDTQYF. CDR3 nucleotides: TGTGCCAGCAGTCGGCCCGGAGATACGCAGTATTTT.

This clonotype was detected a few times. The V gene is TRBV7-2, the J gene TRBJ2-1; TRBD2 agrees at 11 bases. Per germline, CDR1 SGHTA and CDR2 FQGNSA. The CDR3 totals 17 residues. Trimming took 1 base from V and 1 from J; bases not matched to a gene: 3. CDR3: CASSLVGTSGSYNEQFF. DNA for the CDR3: TGTGCCAGCAGCTTAGTCGGGACTAGCGGATCCTACAATGAGCAGTTCTTC.

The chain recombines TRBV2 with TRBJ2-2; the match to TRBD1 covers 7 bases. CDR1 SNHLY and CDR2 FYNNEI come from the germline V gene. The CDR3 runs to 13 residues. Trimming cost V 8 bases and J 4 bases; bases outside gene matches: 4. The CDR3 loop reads CASLTGSTGELFF. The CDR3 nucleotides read TGTGCCAGCCTGACAGGGAGCACCGGGGAGCTGTTTTTT.

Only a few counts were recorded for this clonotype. CDR3 sequence reads: CASSLIGAAGLEAFF. In DNA, the CDR3 is TGTGCCAGCAGTTTAATCGGGGCCGCAGGTTTGGAAGCTTTCTTT. The chain recombines TRBV12-3 or TRBV12-4 with TRBJ1-1; D perhaps matches TRBD1 (5 bases). The ends were cut back, 2 bases at V and 8 bases at J, with 18 bases in the middle. The CDR3 length is 15 residues.

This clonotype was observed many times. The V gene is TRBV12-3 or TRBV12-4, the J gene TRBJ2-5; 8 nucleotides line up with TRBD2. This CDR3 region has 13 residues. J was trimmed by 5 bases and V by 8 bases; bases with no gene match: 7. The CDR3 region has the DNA TGTGCCAGCGCCTTAGCGGGGAGTGAGACCCAGTACTTC. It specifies CASALAGSETQYF.

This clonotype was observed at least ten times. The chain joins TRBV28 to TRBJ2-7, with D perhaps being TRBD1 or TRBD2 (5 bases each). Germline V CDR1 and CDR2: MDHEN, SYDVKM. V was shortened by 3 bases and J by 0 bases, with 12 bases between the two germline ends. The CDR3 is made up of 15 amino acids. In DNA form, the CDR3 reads TGTGCCAGCAGTTTCCGGGGACGTAGCTCCTACGAGCAGTACTTC. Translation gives CASSFRGRSSYEQYF.

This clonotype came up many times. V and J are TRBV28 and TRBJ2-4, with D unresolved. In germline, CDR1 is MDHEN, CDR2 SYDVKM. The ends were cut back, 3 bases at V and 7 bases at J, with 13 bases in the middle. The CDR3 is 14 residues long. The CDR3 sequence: CASSLPVLGNIQYF. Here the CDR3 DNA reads TGTGCCAGCAGTTTGCCCGTCTTGGGGAACATTCAGTACTTC.

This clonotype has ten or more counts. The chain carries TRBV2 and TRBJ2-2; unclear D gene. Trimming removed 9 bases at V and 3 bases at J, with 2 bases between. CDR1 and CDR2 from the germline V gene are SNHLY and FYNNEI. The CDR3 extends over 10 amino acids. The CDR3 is CARDTGELFF. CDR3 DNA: TGTGCCAGAGACACCGGGGAGCTGTTTTTT. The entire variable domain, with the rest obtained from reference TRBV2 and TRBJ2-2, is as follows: EPEVTQTPSHQVTQMGQEVILRCVPISNHLYFYWYRQILGQKVEFLVSFYNNEISEKSEIFDDQFSVERPDGSNFTLKIRSTKLEDSAMYFCARDTGELFFGEGSRLTVL.

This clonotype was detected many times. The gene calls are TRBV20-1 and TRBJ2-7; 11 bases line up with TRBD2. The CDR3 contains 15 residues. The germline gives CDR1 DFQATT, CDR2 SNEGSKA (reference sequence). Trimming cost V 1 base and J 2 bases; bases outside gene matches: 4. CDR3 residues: CSARVPGLAAYEQYF. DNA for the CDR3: TGCAGTGCTAGAGTCCCGGGACTAGCGGCCTACGAGCAGTACTTC.

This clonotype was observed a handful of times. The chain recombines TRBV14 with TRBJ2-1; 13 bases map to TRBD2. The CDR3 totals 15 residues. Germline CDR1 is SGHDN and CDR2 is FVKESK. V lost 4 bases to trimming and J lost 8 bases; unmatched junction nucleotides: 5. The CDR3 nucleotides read TGTGCCAGCAGCCTAGGACTAGCGGGAGACGATGAGCAGTTCTTC. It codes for CASSLGLAGDDEQFF.

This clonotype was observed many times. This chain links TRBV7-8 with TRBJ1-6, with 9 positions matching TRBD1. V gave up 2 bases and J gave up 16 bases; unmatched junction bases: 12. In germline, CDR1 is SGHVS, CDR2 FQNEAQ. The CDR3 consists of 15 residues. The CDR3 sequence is CASSLTGTGSAALHF. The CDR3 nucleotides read TGTGCCAGCAGCTTAACCGGGACAGGGTCTGCCGCTCTCCACTTT. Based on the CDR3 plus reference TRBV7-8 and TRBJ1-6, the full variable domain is GAGVSQSPRYKVAKRGQDVALRCDPISGHVSLFWYQQALGQGPEFLTYFQNEAQLDKSGLPSDRFFAERPEGSVSTLKIQRTQQEDSAVYLCASSLTGTGSAALHFGNGTRLTVT.

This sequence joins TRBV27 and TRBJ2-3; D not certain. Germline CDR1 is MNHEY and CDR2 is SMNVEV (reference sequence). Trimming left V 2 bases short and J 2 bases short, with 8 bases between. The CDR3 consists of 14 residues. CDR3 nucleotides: TGTGCCAGCAGTTTAGATGGAGACACAGATACGCAGTATTTT. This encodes CASSLDGDTDTQYF.

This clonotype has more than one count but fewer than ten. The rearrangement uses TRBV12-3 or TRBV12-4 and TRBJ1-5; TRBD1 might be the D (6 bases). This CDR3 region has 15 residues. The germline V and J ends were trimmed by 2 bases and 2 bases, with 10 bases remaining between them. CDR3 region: CASSLTRGGNQPQHF. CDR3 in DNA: TGTGCCAGCAGTTTAACCAGGGGTGGCAATCAGCCCCAGCATTTT.

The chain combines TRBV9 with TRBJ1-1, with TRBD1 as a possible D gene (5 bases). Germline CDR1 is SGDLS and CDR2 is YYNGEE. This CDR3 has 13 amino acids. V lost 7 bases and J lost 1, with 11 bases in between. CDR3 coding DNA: TGTGCCAGCGGGACTTCCCAGAACACTGAAGCTTTCTTT. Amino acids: CASGTSQNTEAFF.

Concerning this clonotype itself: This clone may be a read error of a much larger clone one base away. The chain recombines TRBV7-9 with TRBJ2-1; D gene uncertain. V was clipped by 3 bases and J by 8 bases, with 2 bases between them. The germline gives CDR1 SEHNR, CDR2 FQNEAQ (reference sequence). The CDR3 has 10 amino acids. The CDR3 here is CASSFDEQFF. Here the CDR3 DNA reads TGTGCCAGCAGCTTTGATGAGCAGTTCTTC.

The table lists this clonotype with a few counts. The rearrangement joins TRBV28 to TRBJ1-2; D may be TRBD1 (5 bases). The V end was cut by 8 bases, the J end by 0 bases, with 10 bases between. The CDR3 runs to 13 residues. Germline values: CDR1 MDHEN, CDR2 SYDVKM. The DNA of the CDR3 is TGTGCCAGCCGGCGGGGCACTAACTATGGCTACACCTTC. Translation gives CASRRGTNYGYTF.

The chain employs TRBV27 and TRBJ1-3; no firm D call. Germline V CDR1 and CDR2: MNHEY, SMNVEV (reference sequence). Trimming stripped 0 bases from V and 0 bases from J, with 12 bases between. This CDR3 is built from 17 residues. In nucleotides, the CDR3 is TGTGCCAGCAGTTTATCCCCGGACTCAGGCTCTGGAAACACCATATATTTT. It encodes CASSLSPDSGSGNTIYF.